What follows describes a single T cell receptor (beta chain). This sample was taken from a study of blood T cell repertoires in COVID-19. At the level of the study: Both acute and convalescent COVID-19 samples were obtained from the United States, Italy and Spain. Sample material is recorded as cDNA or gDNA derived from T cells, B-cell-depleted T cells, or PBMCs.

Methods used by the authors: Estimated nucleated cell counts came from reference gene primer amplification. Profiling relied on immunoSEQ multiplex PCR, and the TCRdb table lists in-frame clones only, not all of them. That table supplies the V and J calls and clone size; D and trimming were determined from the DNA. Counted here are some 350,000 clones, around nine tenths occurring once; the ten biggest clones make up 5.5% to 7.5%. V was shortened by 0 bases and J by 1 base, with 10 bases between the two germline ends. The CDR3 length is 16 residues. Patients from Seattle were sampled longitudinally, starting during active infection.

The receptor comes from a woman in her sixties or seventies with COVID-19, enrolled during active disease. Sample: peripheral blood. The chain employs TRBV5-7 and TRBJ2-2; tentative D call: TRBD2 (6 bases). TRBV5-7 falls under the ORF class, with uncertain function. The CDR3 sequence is CASSLAGTLNTGELFF. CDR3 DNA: TGTGCCAGCAGCTTGGCCGGGACTTTGAACACCGGGGAGCTGTTTTTT.